What follows are 26 T cell receptor beta chains derived from one specimen sequenced in a study of T-cell reconstitution after alpha-beta-depleted transplantation in children. The library targeted TCRbeta and was prepared with unique molecular identifiers. TCRdb passed the PCR reads through MiXCR, listing each CDR3 protein once. The sample lists approximately 1,000,000 distinct CDR3 sequences, 25% to 30% occurring once. This material consisted of PBMCs, mostly from graft donor cells, taken 360 days after TCRalphabeta/CD19-depleted stem cell transplant. Every receptor here comes from a boy in the first two years of life who had a stem cell transplant for SCID, so the T cells may come from the graft donor.

The chain links TRBV2 to TRBJ2-1; 13 nucleotides align to TRBD2. J was trimmed by 9 bases and V by 6 bases; bases with no gene match: 8. Germline V lookup: CDR1 SNHLY, CDR2 FYNNEI. The CDR3 has 15 amino acids. This chain's CDR3 is CASRRGLAGESEQFF. The CDR3 DNA reads as TGTGCCAGCAGGAGAGGACTAGCGGGGGAAAGTGAGCAGTTCTTC.

The chain combines TRBV6-1 with TRBJ2-2, with 9 bases matching TRBD2. Germline V gene sequence: CDR1 MNHNS, CDR2 SASEGT. CDR3 length equals 17 residues. The V and J ends lost 3 bases and 4 bases, in that order; junction bases with no gene match: 9. The CDR3 region is CASSDRQLAGTTGELFF. DNA for the CDR3: TGTGCCAGCAGTGATAGGCAACTAGCGGGTACCACCGGGGAGCTGTTTTTT.

The chain has TRBV9 and TRBJ2-3; TRBD1 is a possible D gene (5 bases). This CDR3 is 16 amino acids long. Germline V gene data show CDR1 as SGDLS and CDR2 as YYNGEE. With 0 bases removed from V and 2 bases from J, the gap between germline ends came to 13 bases. The CDR3 region has the DNA TGTGCCAGCAGCGTAGCTCCGGACACTTCCACAGATACGCAGTATTTT. It codes for CASSVAPDTSTDTQYF.

This clonotype was found a few times. The rearrangement links TRBV29-1 to TRBJ2-3; D possibly corresponds to TRBD1 (5 bases). Looked up from germline, CDR1 is SQVTM and CDR2 is ANQGSEA. V shed 5 bases and J shed 3 bases, with 12 bases lying between them. This CDR3 comprises 13 residues. DNA of the CDR3: TGCAGCGTTCAAGGCAGGGTTACAGATACGCAGTATTTT. Protein sequence: CSVQGRVTDTQYF.

J is TRBJ2-4 and V is TRBV4-3, with TRBD1 matching 11 bases. Germline V lookup: CDR1 LGHNA, CDR2 YSLEER. V was pared by 1 base and J by 7 bases, with 0 bases of the junction left unmatched. The CDR3 extends over 14 amino acids. CDR3 protein: CASSQGTGGNIQYF. The DNA of the CDR3 is TGCGCCAGCAGCCAAGGGACAGGGGGCAACATTCAGTACTTC.

The chain employs TRBV7-9 and TRBJ2-3; 7 positions match TRBD1. CDR1 and CDR2 from the germline V gene are SEHNR and FQNEAQ (reference sequence). This CDR3 spans 16 amino acids. After removal of 5 bases from V and 0 bases from J, the junction contained 8 bases not matched to a gene. The DNA for the CDR3 is TGTGCCAGCAGCCTCGACAGGGTAGGGAGCACAGATACGCAGTATTTT. Its protein is CASSLDRVGSTDTQYF.

The V call is TRBV12-3 or TRBV12-4, the J call TRBJ1-5; no definite D call. V lost 1 base to trimming and J lost 4 bases, with 14 bases between them. CDR3 length: 16 amino acids. This CDR3 reads CASSLGGNSRNQPQHF. The CDR3 coding sequence is TGTGCCAGCAGTTTAGGGGGAAATTCTAGAAATCAGCCCCAGCATTTT.

This chain links TRBV7-9 with TRBJ2-2, with D perhaps matching TRBD2 (5 bases). The CDR3 is made up of 17 amino acids. Germline values: CDR1 SEHNR, CDR2 FQNEAQ (reference sequence). Trimming took 1 base from V and 7 from J, leaving 19 bases between them. CDR3 coding DNA: TGTGCCAGCAGCTTAGGATCACACACTCTCGAGGGCGGGGAGCTGTTTTTT. It specifies CASSLGSHTLEGGELFF.

This chain connects TRBV5-1 to TRBJ1-4; D is undetermined. Trimming cost V 7 bases and J 5 bases, with 12 bases left between them. Germline-derived CDR1 and CDR2 are SGHRS and YFSETQ. The CDR3 length is 13 residues. The CDR3: CASRVQLNEKLFF. In nucleotides, the CDR3 is TGCGCCAGCCGTGTACAGCTGAATGAAAAACTGTTTTTT.

This clonotype showed up just a few times. The rearrangement links TRBV12-3 or TRBV12-4 to TRBJ2-4; D gene unclear. Trimming stripped 5 bases from V and 8 bases from J, with 16 bases between. The CDR3 is made up of 14 amino acids. CDR3 sequence reads: CASSLHPNLDIQYF. For the CDR3, the DNA is TGTGCCAGCAGTCTACACCCCAACTTGGACATTCAGTACTTC.

This clonotype was recorded only once. The rearrangement links TRBV2 to TRBJ2-7; possibly TRBD1 for D (5 bases). The CDR3 runs to 17 residues. Germline V gives CDR1 SNHLY, CDR2 FYNNEI. V lost 3 bases to trimming and J lost 7 bases, with 25 bases between them. The CDR3 protein is CASSEVQTVNTIREQYF. The DNA for the CDR3 is TGTGCCAGCAGTGAGGTACAGACAGTGAACACAATTCGGGAGCAGTACTTC.

In this sample, this clonotype turned up a few times. The chain joins TRBV20-1 to TRBJ2-5; 7 bases match TRBD1. V shed 3 bases, J shed 4 bases, and the junction held 8 bases outside the gene matches. Per the germline V gene, CDR1 is DFQATT and CDR2 is SNEGSKA (reference sequence). CDR3 length equals 14 residues. This chain's CDR3 is CSASEGAPRETQYF. CDR3 bases: TGCAGTGCTAGTGAGGGGGCGCCCCGAGAGACCCAGTACTTC.

V gene TRBV28 combines with J gene TRBJ2-7, with TRBD1 identical over 7 bases. Germline CDR1 reads MDHEN; CDR2 reads SYDVKM. This CDR3 has 15 amino acids. The trim removed 5 bases at V and 4 bases at J, leaving 11 bases unmatched. As DNA, the CDR3 is TGTGCCAGCAGTCCCAACAGGGGTACCACATACGAGCAGTACTTC. It translates to CASSPNRGTTYEQYF.

CDR3 nucleotide sequence: TGTGCCAGCCGCTTTCCCAGCGGGGGGGATTACAATGAGCAGTTCTTC. This translates into CASRFPSGGDYNEQFF. The rearrangement joins TRBV27 to TRBJ2-1; TRBD2 matches at 10 bases. There are 16 residues in the CDR3. Germline values: CDR1 MNHEY, CDR2 SMNVEV (reference sequence). Trimming removed 8 bases from V and 4 bases from J; junction bases left unmatched: 11.

This chain links TRBV7-6 with TRBJ2-7; the match to TRBD1 covers 7 bases. J was trimmed by 4 bases and V by 5 bases; bases with no gene match: 11. The CDR3 loop spans 15 amino acids. Germline V lookup: CDR1 SGHVS, CDR2 FNYEAQ. The CDR3 DNA follows: TGTGCCAGCAGCCAGGAACAGGGGTCCACATACGAGCAGTACTTC. Translation gives CASSQEQGSTYEQYF.

The chain employs TRBV5-5 and TRBJ2-1; weak D call: TRBD2 (6 bases). Germline CDR1 reads SGHKS; CDR2 reads YYEKEE (reference sequence). Trimming left V 4 bases short and J 10 bases short, with 18 bases between. This CDR3 contains 14 residues. CDR3 nucleotide sequence: TGTGCCAGCAGCCCACTTGGTGGTCTAGCGGAGCAGTTCTTC. It yields the protein CASSPLGGLAEQFF.

The chain employs TRBV20-1 and TRBJ2-4; tentative D call: TRBD1 (7 bases). Trimming cost V 4 bases and J 5 bases, with 18 bases left between them. The CDR3 has 15 amino acids. CDR1 and CDR2 (germline): DFQATT, SNEGSKA (reference sequence). The CDR3 is CSAIGGGMGENIQYF. The CDR3 bases are TGCAGTGCTATCGGAGGGGGCATGGGAGAAAACATTCAGTACTTC.

This clonotype showed up just a few times. The chain employs TRBV7-9 and TRBJ2-1, with D perhaps TRBD2 (6 bases). Germline lookup yields CDR1 SEHNR and CDR2 FQNEAQ (reference sequence). Trimming left V 3 bases short and J 14 bases short, with 11 bases between. The CDR3 spans 11 residues. The CDR3 DNA is TGTGCCAGCAGCTTGACTAGTTTTAAGTTCTTC. Translating it yields CASSLTSFKFF.

The chain links TRBV14 to TRBJ1-1, with a possible D match to TRBD1 (5 bases). Germline V lookup: CDR1 SGHDN, CDR2 FVKESK. The V and J ends lost 2 bases and 1 base respectively, with 11 bases between them. CDR3 length: 15 residues. The CDR3 reads CASSQRGLGNTEAFF. Here the CDR3 DNA reads TGTGCCAGCAGCCAAAGGGGACTGGGGAACACTGAAGCTTTCTTT.

The rearrangement joins TRBV20-1 to TRBJ2-1, with 13 bases identical to TRBD2. This CDR3 is 14 amino acids long. With 3 bases clipped from V and 5 bases from J, the junction kept 1 base outside the gene matches. Germline assignment: CDR1 DFQATT and CDR2 SNEGSKA (reference sequence). In DNA form, the CDR3 reads TGCAGTGCTAGGGGACTAGCGGGGAACAATGAGCAGTTCTTC. Amino acids: CSARGLAGNNEQFF.

V gene TRBV29-1 combines with J gene TRBJ1-1; no clear D. CDR3 length: 13 residues. The germline gives CDR1 SQVTM, CDR2 ANQGSEA. With 2 bases removed from V and 2 bases from J, the gap between germline ends came to 9 bases. CDR3 residues: CSVEQVFNTEAFF. The DNA for the CDR3 is TGCAGCGTTGAACAAGTATTCAACACTGAAGCTTTCTTT. The full variable domain, its missing parts supplied by reference TRBV29-1 and TRBJ1-1, is SAVISQKPSRDICQRGTSLTIQCQVDSQVTMMFWYRQQPGQSLTLIATANQGSEATYESGFVIDKFPISRPNLTFSTLTVSNMSPEDSSIYLCSVEQVFNTEAFFGQGTRLTVV.

For this clonotype: At one of its ends the junction is not consistent with the germline gene, which may arise from a read error. This rearrangement joins TRBV4-3 to TRBJ1-1; the D is unclear. This CDR3 is 12 amino acids long. Germline CDR1 LGHNA, CDR2 YSLEER. CDR3 sequence (DNA): TGCGCCAGCTCTCTTGGGAACGCTGAAGCTTTCTTT. Translating it yields CASSLGNAEAFF.

This chain links TRBV11-1 with TRBJ1-5; weak D call: TRBD1 (6 bases). V was pared by 1 base and J by 7 bases, with 14 bases between. Germline V gives CDR1 SGHAT, CDR2 FQDESV (reference sequence). CDR3 size: 15 residues. CDR3: CASSLEGLGAQPQHF. The CDR3 DNA sequence: TGTGCCAGCAGCTTAGAAGGGTTGGGGGCCCAGCCCCAGCATTTT.

This clonotype was seen a few times. V is TRBV20-1 and J is TRBJ2-1; D is perhaps TRBD2 (6 bases). The CDR3 has 14 amino acids. CDR1 and CDR2 (germline): DFQATT, SNEGSKA (reference sequence). Here the CDR3 DNA reads TGCAGCCCCCTCGGGGGAGCCGTCTACAATGAGCAGTTCTTC. Protein sequence: CSPLGGAVYNEQFF.

The rearrangement links TRBV20-1 to TRBJ2-3; a possible D gene is TRBD1 (5 bases). CDR3 length: 15 residues. The V gene lost 4 bases and the J gene lost 0 bases, with 14 bases spanning the gap. Germline values: CDR1 DFQATT, CDR2 SNEGSKA (reference sequence). The CDR3 region has the DNA TGCAGTGCTACGGTAGGGGCAGCTAGCACAGATACGCAGTATTTT. This gives the protein CSATVGAASTDTQYF.

The rearrangement links TRBV29-1 to TRBJ2-2; D is unresolved. This CDR3 is built from 12 residues. Germline loops: CDR1 SQVTM, CDR2 ANQGSEA. Between the trimmed V and J ends, which lost 4 bases and 5 bases, there was a span of 8 bases. The CDR3 nucleotides are TGCAGCGTTGGAATCTATACCGGGGAGCTGTTTTTT. Protein: CSVGIYTGELFF.